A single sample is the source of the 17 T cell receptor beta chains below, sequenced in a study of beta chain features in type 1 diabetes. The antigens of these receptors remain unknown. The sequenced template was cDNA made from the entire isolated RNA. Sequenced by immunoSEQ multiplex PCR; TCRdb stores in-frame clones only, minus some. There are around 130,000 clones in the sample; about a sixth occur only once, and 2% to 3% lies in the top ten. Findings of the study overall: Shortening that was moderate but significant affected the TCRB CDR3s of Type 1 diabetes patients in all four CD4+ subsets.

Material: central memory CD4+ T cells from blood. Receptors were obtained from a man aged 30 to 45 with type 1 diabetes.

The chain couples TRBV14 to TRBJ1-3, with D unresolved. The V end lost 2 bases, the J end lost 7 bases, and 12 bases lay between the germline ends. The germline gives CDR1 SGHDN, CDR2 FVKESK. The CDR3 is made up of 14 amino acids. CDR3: CASSQSSGGNTIYF. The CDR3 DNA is TGTGCCAGCAGCCAATCGTCCGGAGGGAACACCATATATTTT.

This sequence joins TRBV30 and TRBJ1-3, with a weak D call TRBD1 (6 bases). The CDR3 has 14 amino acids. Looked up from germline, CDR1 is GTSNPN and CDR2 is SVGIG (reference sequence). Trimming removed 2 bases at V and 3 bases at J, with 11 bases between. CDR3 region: CAWSTQGGGNTIYF. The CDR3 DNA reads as TGTGCCTGGAGTACACAGGGAGGTGGAAACACCATATATTTT.

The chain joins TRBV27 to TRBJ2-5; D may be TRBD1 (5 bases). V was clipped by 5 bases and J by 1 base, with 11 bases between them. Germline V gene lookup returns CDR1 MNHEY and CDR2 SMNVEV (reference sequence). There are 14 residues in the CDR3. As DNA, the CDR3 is TGTGCCAGCAGTCCCAGGGCGGCCCAAGAGACCCAGTACTTC. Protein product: CASSPRAAQETQYF.

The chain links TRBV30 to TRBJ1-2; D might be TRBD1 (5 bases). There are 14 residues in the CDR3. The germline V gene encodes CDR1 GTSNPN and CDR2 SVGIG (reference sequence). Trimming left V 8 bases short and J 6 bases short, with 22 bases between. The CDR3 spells CAQVEGVRFDGYTF. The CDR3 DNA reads TGTGCCCAAGTAGAAGGGGTGCGGTTTGATGGCTACACCTTC.

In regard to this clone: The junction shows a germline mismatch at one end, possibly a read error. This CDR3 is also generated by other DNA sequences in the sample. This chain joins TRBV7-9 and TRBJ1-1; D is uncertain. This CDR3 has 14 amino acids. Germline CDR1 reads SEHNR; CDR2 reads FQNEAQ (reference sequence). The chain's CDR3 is CASSLLGSPGGAFF. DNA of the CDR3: TGTGCCAGCAGCTTATTAGGGTCCCCCGGTGGAGCTTTCTTC.

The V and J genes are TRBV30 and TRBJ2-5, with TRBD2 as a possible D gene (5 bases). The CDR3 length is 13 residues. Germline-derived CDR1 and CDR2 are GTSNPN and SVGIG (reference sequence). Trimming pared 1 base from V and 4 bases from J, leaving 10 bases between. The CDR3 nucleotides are TGTGCCTGGAGTGGAGGGAATACAGAGACCCAGTACTTC. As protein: CAWSGGNTETQYF.

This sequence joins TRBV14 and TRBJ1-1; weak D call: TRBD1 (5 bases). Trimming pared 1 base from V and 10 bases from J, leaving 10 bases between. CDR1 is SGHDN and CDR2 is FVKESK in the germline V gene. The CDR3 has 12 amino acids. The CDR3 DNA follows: TGTGCCAGCAGCCAAGTTGAAACAGGAGCTTTCTTT. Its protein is CASSQVETGAFF.

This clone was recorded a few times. DNA for the CDR3: TGTGCCTGGAATATCCAGGGGAACACCGGGGAGCTGTTTTTT. Translation: CAWNIQGNTGELFF. This chain connects TRBV30 to TRBJ2-2, with D possibly being TRBD1 (5 bases). CDR1 is GTSNPN, CDR2 SVGIG, per germline (reference sequence). There are 14 residues in the CDR3. Between the trimmed V and J ends, which lost 4 bases and 1 base, there was a span of 10 bases. Variable domain in full (rest from reference TRBV30 and TRBJ2-2): SQTIHQWPATLVQPVGSPLSLECTVEGTSNPNLYWYRQAAGRGLQLLFYSVGIGQISSEVPQNLSASRPQDRQFILSSKKLLLSDSGFYLCAWNIQGNTGELFFGEGSRLTVL.

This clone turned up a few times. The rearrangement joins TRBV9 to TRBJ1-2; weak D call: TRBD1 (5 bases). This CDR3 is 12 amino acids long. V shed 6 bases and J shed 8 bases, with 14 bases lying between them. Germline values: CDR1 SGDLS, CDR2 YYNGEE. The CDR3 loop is CASTPMGEGYTF. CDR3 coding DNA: TGTGCCAGCACCCCTATGGGGGAGGGCTACACCTTC.

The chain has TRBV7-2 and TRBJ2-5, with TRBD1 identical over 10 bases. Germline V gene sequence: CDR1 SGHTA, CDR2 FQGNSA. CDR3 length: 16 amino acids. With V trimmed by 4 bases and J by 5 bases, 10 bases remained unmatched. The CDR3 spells CASSSRDRGLRETQYF. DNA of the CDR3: TGTGCCAGCAGCTCCCGGGACAGGGGACTTCGGGAGACCCAGTACTTC.

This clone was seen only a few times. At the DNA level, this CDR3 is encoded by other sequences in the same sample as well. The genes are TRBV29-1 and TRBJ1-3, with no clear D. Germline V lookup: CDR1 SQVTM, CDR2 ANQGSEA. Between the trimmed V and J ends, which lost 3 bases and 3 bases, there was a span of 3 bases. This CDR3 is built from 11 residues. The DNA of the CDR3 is TGCAGCGTTGATAGTGGAAACACCATATATTTT. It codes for CSVDSGNTIYF.

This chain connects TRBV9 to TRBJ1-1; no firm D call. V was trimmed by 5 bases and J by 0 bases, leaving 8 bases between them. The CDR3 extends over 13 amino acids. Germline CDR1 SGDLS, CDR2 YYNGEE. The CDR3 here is CASRRTLNTEAFF. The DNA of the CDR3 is TGTGCCAGCAGACGGACTTTGAACACTGAAGCTTTCTTT.

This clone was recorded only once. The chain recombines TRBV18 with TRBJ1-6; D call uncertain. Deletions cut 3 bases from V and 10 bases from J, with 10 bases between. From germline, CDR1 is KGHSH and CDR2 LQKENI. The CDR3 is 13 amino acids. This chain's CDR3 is CASSPGDPSPLHF. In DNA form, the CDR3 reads TGTGCCAGCTCACCGGGAGACCCGTCACCCCTCCACTTT. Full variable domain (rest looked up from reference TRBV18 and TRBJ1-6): NAGVMQNPRHLVRRRGQEARLRCSPMKGHSHVYWYRQLPEEGLKFMVYLQKENIIDESGMPKERFSAEFPKEGPSILRIQQVVRGDSAAYFCASSPGDPSPLHFGNGTRLTVT.

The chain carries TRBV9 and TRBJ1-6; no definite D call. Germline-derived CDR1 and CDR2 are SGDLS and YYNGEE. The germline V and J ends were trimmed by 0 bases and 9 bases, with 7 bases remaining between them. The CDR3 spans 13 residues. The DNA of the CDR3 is TGTGCCAGCAGCGTAGCTCTTGGTTCACCCCTCCACTTT. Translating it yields CASSVALGSPLHF.

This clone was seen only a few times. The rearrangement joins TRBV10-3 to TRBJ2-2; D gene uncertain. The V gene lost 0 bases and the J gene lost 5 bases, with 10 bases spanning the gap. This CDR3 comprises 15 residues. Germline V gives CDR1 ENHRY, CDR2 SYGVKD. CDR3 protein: CAISESRKVTGELFF. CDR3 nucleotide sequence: TGTGCCATCAGTGAGTCGAGGAAGGTGACCGGGGAGCTGTTTTTT.

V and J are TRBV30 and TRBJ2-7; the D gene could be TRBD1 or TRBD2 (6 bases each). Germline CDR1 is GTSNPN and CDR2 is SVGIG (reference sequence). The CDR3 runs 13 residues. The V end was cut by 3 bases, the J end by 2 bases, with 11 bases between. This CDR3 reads CAWRPGAPYEQYF. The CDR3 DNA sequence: TGTGCCTGGAGGCCGGGGGCGCCCTACGAGCAGTACTTC.

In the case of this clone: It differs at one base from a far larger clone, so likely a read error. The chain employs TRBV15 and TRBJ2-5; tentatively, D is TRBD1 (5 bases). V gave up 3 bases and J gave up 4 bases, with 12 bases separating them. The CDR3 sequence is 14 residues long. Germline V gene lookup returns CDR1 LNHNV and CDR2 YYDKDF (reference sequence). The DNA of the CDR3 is TGTGCCACCAGCAGTGCTGGACATCCAGAGACCCAGTACTTC. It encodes CATSSAGHPETQYF.